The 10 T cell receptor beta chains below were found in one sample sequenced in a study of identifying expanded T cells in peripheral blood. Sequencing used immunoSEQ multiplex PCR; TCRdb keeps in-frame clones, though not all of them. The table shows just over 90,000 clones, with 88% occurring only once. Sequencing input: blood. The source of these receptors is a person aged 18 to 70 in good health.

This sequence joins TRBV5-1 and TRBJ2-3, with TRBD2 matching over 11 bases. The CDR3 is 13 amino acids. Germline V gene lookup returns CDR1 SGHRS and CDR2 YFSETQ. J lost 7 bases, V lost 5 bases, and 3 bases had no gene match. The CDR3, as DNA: TGCGCCAGCAGGACTAGCGGGGATTATACGCAGTATTTT. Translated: CASRTSGDYTQYF.

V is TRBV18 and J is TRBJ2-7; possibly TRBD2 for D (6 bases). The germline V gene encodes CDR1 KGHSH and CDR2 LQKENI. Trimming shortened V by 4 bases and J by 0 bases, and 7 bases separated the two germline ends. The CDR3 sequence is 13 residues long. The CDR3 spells CASSLDYSYEQYF. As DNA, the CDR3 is TGTGCCAGCTCACTGGACTACTCCTACGAGCAGTACTTC.

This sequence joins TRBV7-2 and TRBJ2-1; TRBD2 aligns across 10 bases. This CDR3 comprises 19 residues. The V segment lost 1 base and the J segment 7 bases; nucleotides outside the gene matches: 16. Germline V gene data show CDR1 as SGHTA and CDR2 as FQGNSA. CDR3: CASSLGFEREGLRGNEQFF. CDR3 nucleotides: TGTGCCAGCAGCTTAGGGTTCGAGCGGGAGGGCCTGAGGGGAAATGAGCAGTTCTTC.

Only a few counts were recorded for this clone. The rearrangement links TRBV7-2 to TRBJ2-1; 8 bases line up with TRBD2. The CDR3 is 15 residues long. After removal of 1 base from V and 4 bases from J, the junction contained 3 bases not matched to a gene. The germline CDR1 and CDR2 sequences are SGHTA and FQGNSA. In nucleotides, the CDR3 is TGTGCCAGCAGCTTAGGAAGCGGGGGATACAATGAGCAGTTCTTC. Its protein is CASSLGSGGYNEQFF.

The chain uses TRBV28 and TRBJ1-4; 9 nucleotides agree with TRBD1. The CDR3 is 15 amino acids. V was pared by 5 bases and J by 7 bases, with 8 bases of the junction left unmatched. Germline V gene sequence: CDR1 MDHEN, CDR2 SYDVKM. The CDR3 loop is CASSLTDRGGEKLFF. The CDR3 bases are TGTGCCAGCAGTCTAACGGACAGGGGCGGTGAAAAACTGTTTTTT.

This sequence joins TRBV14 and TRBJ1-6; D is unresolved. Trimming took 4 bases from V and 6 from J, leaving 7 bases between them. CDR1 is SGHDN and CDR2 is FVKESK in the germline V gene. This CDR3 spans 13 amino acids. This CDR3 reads CASSRLVNSPLHF. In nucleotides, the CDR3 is TGTGCCAGCAGCCGCCTCGTTAATTCACCCCTCCACTTT.

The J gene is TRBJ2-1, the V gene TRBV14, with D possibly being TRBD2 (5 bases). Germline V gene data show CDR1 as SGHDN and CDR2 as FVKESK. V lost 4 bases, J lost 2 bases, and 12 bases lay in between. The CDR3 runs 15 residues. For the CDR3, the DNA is TGTGCCAGCAGCCGAAGCGGTAGGGCCTACAATGAGCAGTTCTTC. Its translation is CASSRSGRAYNEQFF.

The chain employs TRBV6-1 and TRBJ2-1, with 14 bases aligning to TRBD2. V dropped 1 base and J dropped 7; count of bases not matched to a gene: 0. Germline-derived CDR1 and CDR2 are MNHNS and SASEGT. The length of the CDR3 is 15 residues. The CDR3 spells CASSEGLAGGNEQFF. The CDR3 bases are TGTGCCAGCAGTGAAGGACTAGCGGGGGGGAATGAGCAGTTCTTC.

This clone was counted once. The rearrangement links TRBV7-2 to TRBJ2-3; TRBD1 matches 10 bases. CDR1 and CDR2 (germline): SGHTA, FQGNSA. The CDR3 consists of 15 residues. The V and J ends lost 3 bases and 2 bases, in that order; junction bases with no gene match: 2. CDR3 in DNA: TGTGCCAGCAGCTTCGGGACAGGGGACACAGATACGCAGTATTTT. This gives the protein CASSFGTGDTDTQYF.

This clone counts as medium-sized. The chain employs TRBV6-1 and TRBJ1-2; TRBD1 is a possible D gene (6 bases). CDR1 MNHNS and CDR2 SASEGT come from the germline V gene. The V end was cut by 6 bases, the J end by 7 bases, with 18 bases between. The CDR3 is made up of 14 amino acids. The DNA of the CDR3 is TGTGCCAGCAGCCCTTGGGGAGGGGGAGGTGGCTACACCTTC. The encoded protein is CASSPWGGGGGYTF.